Listed below are T cell receptor beta chains from one sample, sequenced in a study of blood T cell repertoires in COVID-19. The protocol was immunoSEQ multiplex PCR, while the TCRdb copy is restricted to in-frame clones and leaves out a portion. This table has about 400,000 clones, 70% to 90% appearing once. Sequencing used PBMCs or T cells enriched from blood (not recorded which). Receptors were obtained from a man aged 35 to 55 in a cohort exposed to, infected with or recovered from COVID-19 (not recorded which). Both conserved end residues are part of each CDR3. The D gene is left open where the match is weak. Clone size, where shown, is once, few, many, or a class for clones that have expanded.

DNA,CDR3,length,J,size,V,D
TGTGCCAGCAGCCCCGGGACAGGGGAGTATGGCTACACCTTC,CASSPGTGEYGYTF,14,TRBJ1-2,.,TRBV7-9,TRBD1
TGTGCCAGCAGCCAACAGGGAAGCAATCAGCCCCAGCATTTT,CASSQQGSNQPQHF,14,TRBJ1-5,.,TRBV5-4,.
TGTGCCAGTAGTGACCAGACTAGTTCCTACAATGAGCAGTTCTTC,CASSDQTSSYNEQFF,15,TRBJ2-1,.,TRBV19,.
TGTGCCAGCAGTGGTAGGAGGAACACTGAAGCTTTCTTT,CASSGRRNTEAFF,13,TRBJ1-1,.,TRBV2,.
TGTGCCAGCAGCCCGACTAGCGGGAGGGTCAATGAGCAGTTCTTC,CASSPTSGRVNEQFF,15,TRBJ2-1,.,TRBV3-1/TRBV3-2,TRBD2
TGTGCCTCCAGGGCACTTGGAAACACCATATATTTT,CASRALGNTIYF,12,TRBJ1-3,.,TRBV25-1,.
TGCGCCAGCAGTCCTCCCGGGAGACTGCTCTCGAACGATAATTCACCCCTCCACTTT,CASSPPGRLLSNDNSPLHF,19,TRBJ1-6,once,TRBV23-1,.
TGTGCCAGCAGCTTAGACTACCCCGGACAGGGTTGTGGCTACACCTTC,CASSLDYPGQGCGYTF,16,TRBJ1-2,.,TRBV11-3,TRBD1
TGTGCCAGTAGTCCCAGGGGAAGCGGGAGGGCCCCCCAATACAATGAGCAGTTCTTC,CASSPRGSGRAPQYNEQFF,19,TRBJ2-1,.,TRBV19,TRBD2
TGTGCCAGCAGTGAAGCTTTGTACAGACTATATGGCTACACCTTC,CASSEALYRLYGYTF,15,TRBJ1-2,few,TRBV6-1,.
TGTGCCAGCAGCTTGACGGAGTATGGCTACACCTTC,CASSLTEYGYTF,12,TRBJ1-2,.,TRBV5-6,.
TGTGCCAGCAGTTTGGACAGGGGTGAGACCCAGTACTTC,CASSLDRGETQYF,13,TRBJ2-5,few,TRBV27,TRBD1
TGTGCCAGCGGCGGTATGGGCACAGATACGCAGTATTTT,CASGGMGTDTQYF,13,TRBJ2-3,.,TRBV6-5,.
TGTGCCAGTAGAATGACAGATTATAGCAATCAGCCCCAGCATTTT,CASRMTDYSNQPQHF,15,TRBJ1-5,.,TRBV19,.
TGTGCCAGCAGCCAAGGTGTGGCAGGGGTCGGCTATGGCTACACCTTC,CASSQGVAGVGYGYTF,16,TRBJ1-2,.,TRBV3-1/TRBV3-2,.
TGTGCCAGCAGTTCCCCCCTTGGAAACACCATATATTTT,CASSSPLGNTIYF,13,TRBJ1-3,.,TRBV28,.
TGTGCCAGCAGCTTAGGTGGACAGGGAGGGAATGAGCAGTTCTTC,CASSLGGQGGNEQFF,15,TRBJ2-1,.,TRBV7-2,.
TGTGCCAGCAGCTTACAAAAGGGGGTACGGGAGTACTTC,CASSLQKGVREYF,13,TRBJ2-5,.,TRBV7-2,.
TGTGCCTGGAGTTCGGGCTATAATTCACCCCTCCACTTT,CAWSSGYNSPLHF,13,TRBJ1-6,.,TRBV30,.
TGTGCCAGCAGTTTAAGAGGACTAGCTCACAATGAGCAGTTCTTC,CASSLRGLAHNEQFF,15,TRBJ2-1,few,TRBV27,TRBD2
TGTGCTAGTGGTTTGGTACAAGTACAGGGTAGCCTAAATTCACCCCTCCACTTT,CASGLVQVQGSLNSPLHF,18,TRBJ1-6,.,TRBV12-5,.
TGTGCCAGCTCACCGACTGTGTCAGATACGCAGTATTTT,CASSPTVSDTQYF,13,TRBJ2-3,.,TRBV18,.
TGTGCCAGCAGTTTCCCGCCGGGAAACACCGGGGAGCTGTTTTTT,CASSFPPGNTGELFF,15,TRBJ2-2,.,TRBV27,.
TGTGCCAGCTCAGCCGGGACAGGGGTGAACACTGAAGCTTTCTTT,CASSAGTGVNTEAFF,15,TRBJ1-1,.,TRBV18,TRBD1
TGTGCCAGCAGTTTATTACCCAGCGGGAGCCGGAATGAGCAGTTCTTC,CASSLLPSGSRNEQFF,16,TRBJ2-1,.,TRBV28,TRBD2
TGTGCCAGCAGTTACCACCGGCTAGCGGGTCTCACTGGGGAGCTGTTTTTT,CASSYHRLAGLTGELFF,17,TRBJ2-2,.,TRBV6-2/TRBV6-3,TRBD2
TGCGCCAGCAGCTTGGCTCTAGCGCCGAACAATGAGCAGTTCTTC,CASSLALAPNNEQFF,15,TRBJ2-1,.,TRBV5-1,.
TGTGCCAGCAGCCTGGGACTAGCGGGATACACCGGGGAGCTGTTTTTT,CASSLGLAGYTGELFF,16,TRBJ2-2,.,TRBV5-6,TRBD2
TGTGCCAGCGGTCGTTTCGACGGAAAGGAGAACGGGGAGCTGTTTTTT,CASGRFDGKENGELFF,16,TRBJ2-2,.,TRBV7-2,.
TGCGCCAGCAGCTCATACAGGGCAACTAATGAAAAACTGTTTTTT,CASSSYRATNEKLFF,15,TRBJ1-4,.,TRBV4-1,.
TGTGCCAGCACTTTCGATGGGACACCACTCTATGGCTACACCTTC,CASTFDGTPLYGYTF,15,TRBJ1-2,.,TRBV6-5,.
TGTGCCTCCGACACAGGGGGGAACTACGAGCAGTACTTC,CASDTGGNYEQYF,13,TRBJ2-7,.,TRBV2,TRBD1
TGTGCCAGCATCGACCTAGGGGCTAGCACTGAAGCTTTCTTT,CASIDLGASTEAFF,14,TRBJ1-1,.,TRBV2,.
TGTGCCAGTAGTCTCAACAGGGGGGGTAGCGAGCAGTACTTC,CASSLNRGGSEQYF,14,TRBJ2-7,.,TRBV19,.
TGTGCCACCAGCAGAGATTGGGAGGGCGGCTACACCTTC,CATSRDWEGGYTF,13,TRBJ1-2,.,TRBV15,.
TGTGCCAGCACCCCTGGGGTGGGGGGCAATGAGCAGTTCTTC,CASTPGVGGNEQFF,14,TRBJ2-1,.,TRBV28,.
TGCGCCAGCAGTGAGGACGGGGATTCACCCCTCCACTTT,CASSEDGDSPLHF,13,TRBJ1-6,once,TRBV10-1,.
TGTGCCAGCAGTCCCGGATTTAGCGGGAGGGTCGAGTCCTACGAGCAGTACTTC,CASSPGFSGRVESYEQYF,18,TRBJ2-7,.,TRBV6-6,TRBD2
TGCGCCAGCAGCCCAGACAGGCCGAACACCGGGGAGCTGTTTTTT,CASSPDRPNTGELFF,15,TRBJ2-2,.,TRBV5-1,.
TGTGCCGGGCGGGGGCAGGCGAACTATGGCTACACCTTC,CAGRGQANYGYTF,13,TRBJ1-2,.,TRBV30,.
TGTGCCAGCAGCTTAATTGGGGCGGAGCAGTTCTTC,CASSLIGAEQFF,12,TRBJ2-1,.,TRBV7-3,.
TGTGCCAGCAGTGAACATAGGGTCGCGGGAGGGCACGAGCAGTACTTC,CASSEHRVAGGHEQYF,16,TRBJ2-7,.,TRBV2,TRBD2
TGCGCCAGCAGCGGATCAGGGTCTGGCTACACCTTC,CASSGSGSGYTF,12,TRBJ1-2,few,TRBV5-1,.
TGTGCCAGCATCCTCGGGACAGGGGGCAACAATGAGCAGTTCTTC,CASILGTGGNNEQFF,15,TRBJ2-1,.,TRBV6-5,TRBD1
TGTGCCAGCAGCTTAGACGGAGATGGCACTGAAGCTTTCTTT,CASSLDGDGTEAFF,14,TRBJ1-1,.,TRBV7-9,.
TGTGCCAGCAGCGTTGTAGCGGGAGAGTACAATGAGCAGTTCTTC,CASSVVAGEYNEQFF,15,TRBJ2-1,.,TRBV7-3,TRBD2
TGTGCCACCAGTGATTCGCAGGGGGAGCAGTTCTTC,CATSDSQGEQFF,12,TRBJ2-1,.,TRBV24-1,.
TGTGCCAGCAGTGATACTAGCGTACTCGTTAATGAGCAGTTCTTC,CASSDTSVLVNEQFF,15,TRBJ2-1,many,TRBV2,TRBD2
TGCAGCGTTGAGGAGGGAGGGTATGGCTACACCTTC,CSVEEGGYGYTF,12,TRBJ1-2,.,TRBV29-1,.
TGTGCCAGCACCTCGGGTGGGGAGACCCAGTACTTC,CASTSGGETQYF,12,TRBJ2-5,.,TRBV27,.
TGTGCCAGTAGTATCCCGGGACTAGCGGGTGTCATCGGGGAGCTGTTTTTT,CASSIPGLAGVIGELFF,17,TRBJ2-2,.,TRBV19,TRBD2
TGTGCCAGCAGCTGGGGGGGGAGAGGTAGCAATCAGCCCCAGCATTTT,CASSWGGRGSNQPQHF,16,TRBJ1-5,once,TRBV28,.
TGTGCCAGCTCCCTAGCGGGACCCACCTCCTACGAGCAGTACTTC,CASSLAGPTSYEQYF,15,TRBJ2-7,.,TRBV18,TRBD2
TGTGCCAGCAGCGTAGAGGGGGCAGGGAGCGAGCAGTACTTC,CASSVEGAGSEQYF,14,TRBJ2-7,.,TRBV9,TRBD1
TGTGCCAGCAGTGAAACAGGGAAAATTAACTATGGCTACACCTTC,CASSETGKINYGYTF,15,TRBJ1-2,once,TRBV2,.
TGTGCCTGGACCAAGAACACTGAAGCTTTCTTT,CAWTKNTEAFF,11,TRBJ1-1,few,TRBV30,.
TGTGCCAGCAGCCAAGAATATCTCTATGGCTACACCTTC,CASSQEYLYGYTF,13,TRBJ1-2,.,TRBV14,.